This T cell receptor (beta chain) appears in the sequencing data of a study of blood T cell repertoires in COVID-19. On the study more broadly: Material from acute and convalescent COVID-19 was sourced from the United States, Italy and Spain. Nucleic acid was either cDNA or gDNA, and it came from T cells, B-cell-depleted T cells, or PBMCs.

Methods used by the authors: Reference gene primer amplification in the assay estimated nucleated cell counts. This table comes from immunoSEQ multiplex PCR, and its TCRdb copy is limited to in-frame clones, with some not included. Clonal size and the V and J genes are those of that table, whereas D and trimming came from the DNA. The table shows 180,000 or so clones, with around four fifths occurring only once. Cohorts were assigned according to the clinical history that participants reported. The ends lost 3 bases at V and 3 bases at J; junction bases unmatched: 0. The CDR3 extends over 13 amino acids.

The sequencing sample was made of PBMCs or T cells enriched from blood (not recorded which). The clonotype was recovered from a woman aged 45-60 years who had recovered from COVID-19. The rearrangement links TRBV12-3 or TRBV12-4 to TRBJ2-3, with 7 bases identical to TRBD1. CDR3 region: CASSLGQTDTQYF. CDR3 in DNA: TGTGCCAGCAGTTTGGGACAGACAGATACGCAGTATTTT.